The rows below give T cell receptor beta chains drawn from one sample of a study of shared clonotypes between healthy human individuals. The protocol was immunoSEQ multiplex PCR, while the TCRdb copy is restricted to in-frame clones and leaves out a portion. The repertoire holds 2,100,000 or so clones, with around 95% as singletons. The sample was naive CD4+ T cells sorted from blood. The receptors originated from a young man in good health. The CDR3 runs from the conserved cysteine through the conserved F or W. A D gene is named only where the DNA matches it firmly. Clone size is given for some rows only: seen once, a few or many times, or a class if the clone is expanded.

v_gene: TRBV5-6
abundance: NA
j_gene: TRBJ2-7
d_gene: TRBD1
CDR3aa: CASSSGQGSSYEQYF
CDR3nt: TGTGCCAGCAGCTCGGGACAGGGGAGCTCCTACGAGCAGTACTTC

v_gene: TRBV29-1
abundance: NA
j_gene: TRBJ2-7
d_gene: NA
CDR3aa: CSVEGDRSYEQYF
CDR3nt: TGCAGCGTTGAGGGGGACCGCTCCTACGAGCAGTACTTC

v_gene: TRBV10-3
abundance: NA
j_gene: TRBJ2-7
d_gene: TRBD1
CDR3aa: CAIKSGTGVYEQYF
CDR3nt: TGTGCCATCAAATCCGGGACAGGGGTCTACGAGCAGTACTTC

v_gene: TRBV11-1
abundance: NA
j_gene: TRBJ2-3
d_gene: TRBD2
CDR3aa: CASSLLAGADTQYF
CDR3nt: TGTGCCAGCAGCTTACTAGCGGGGGCAGATACGCAGTATTTT

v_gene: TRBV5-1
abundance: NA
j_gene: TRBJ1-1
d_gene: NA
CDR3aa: CASSFATSNTEAFF
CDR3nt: TGCGCCAGCAGCTTCGCGACATCGAACACTGAAGCTTTCTTT

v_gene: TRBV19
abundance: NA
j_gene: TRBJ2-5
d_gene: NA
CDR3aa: CASSMGAQETQYF
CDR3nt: TGTGCCAGTAGTATGGGGGCCCAAGAGACCCAGTACTTC

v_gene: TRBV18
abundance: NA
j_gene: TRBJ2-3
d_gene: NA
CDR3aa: CASSPRRSDTQYF
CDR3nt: TGTGCCAGCTCCCCCAGGAGGTCAGATACGCAGTATTTT

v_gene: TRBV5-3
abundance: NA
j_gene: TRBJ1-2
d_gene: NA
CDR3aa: CARSLGYTF
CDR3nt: TGTGCCAGAAGTTTAGGGTACACCTTC

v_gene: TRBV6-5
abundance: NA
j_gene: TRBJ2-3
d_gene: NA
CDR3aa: CASSYFGDTQYF
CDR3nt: TGTGCCAGCAGTTACTTCGGAGATACGCAGTATTTT

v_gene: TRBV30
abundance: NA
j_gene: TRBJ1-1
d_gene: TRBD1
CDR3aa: CAWSVTRINTGDTEAFF
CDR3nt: TGTGCCTGGAGTGTCACGAGAATAAATACAGGGGACACTGAAGCTTTCTTT

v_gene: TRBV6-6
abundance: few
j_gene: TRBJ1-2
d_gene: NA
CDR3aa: CASREGADSGYTF
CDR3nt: TGTGCCAGCCGAGAGGGAGCGGATAGTGGCTACACCTTC

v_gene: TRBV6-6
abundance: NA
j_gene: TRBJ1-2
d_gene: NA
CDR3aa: CASTLPGGYTF
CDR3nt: TGTGCCAGCACCCTCCCTGGTGGCTACACCTTC

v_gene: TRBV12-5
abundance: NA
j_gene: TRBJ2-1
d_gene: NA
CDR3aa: CASGLGLEQFF
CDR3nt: TGTGCTAGTGGTTTGGGACTAGAGCAGTTCTTC

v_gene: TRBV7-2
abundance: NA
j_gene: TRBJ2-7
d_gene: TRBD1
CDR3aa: CASSLMGQGYEQYF
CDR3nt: TGTGCCAGCAGCTTAATGGGACAGGGGTACGAGCAGTACTTC

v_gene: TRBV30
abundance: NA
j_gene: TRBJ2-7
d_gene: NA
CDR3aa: CAWKIPTSGTYEQYF
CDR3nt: TGTGCCTGGAAAATACCGACTAGTGGGACTTACGAGCAGTACTTC

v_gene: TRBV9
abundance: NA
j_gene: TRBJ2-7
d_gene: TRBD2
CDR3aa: CASSVDQRTSEEQYF
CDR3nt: TGTGCCAGCAGCGTCGACCAACGGACTAGCGAAGAGCAGTACTTC

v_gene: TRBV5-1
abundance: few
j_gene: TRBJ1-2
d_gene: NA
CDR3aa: CASSSDSYGYTF
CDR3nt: TGCGCCAGCAGCTCGGACAGCTATGGCTACACCTTC

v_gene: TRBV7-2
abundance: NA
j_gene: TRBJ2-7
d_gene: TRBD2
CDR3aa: CASSLGTSGSYEQYF
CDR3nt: TGTGCCAGCAGCTTAGGAACTAGCGGTAGCTACGAGCAGTACTTC

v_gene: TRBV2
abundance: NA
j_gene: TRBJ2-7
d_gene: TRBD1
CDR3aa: CASSDGTGSYEQYF
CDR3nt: TGTGCCAGCAGTGACGGGACAGGTTCCTACGAGCAGTACTTC

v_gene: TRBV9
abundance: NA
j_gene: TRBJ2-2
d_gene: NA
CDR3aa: CASDLEGHLTGELFF
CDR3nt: TGTGCCAGTGACCTAGAGGGGCACCTCACCGGGGAGCTGTTTTTT

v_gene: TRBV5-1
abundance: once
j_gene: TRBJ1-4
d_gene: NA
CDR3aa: CASSLESPGDEKLFF
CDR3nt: TGCGCCAGCAGCTTGGAAAGTCCGGGCGACGAAAAACTGTTTTTT

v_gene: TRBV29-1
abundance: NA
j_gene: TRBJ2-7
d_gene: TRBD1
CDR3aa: CSVTRGSSSYEQYF
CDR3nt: TGCAGCGTAACCAGGGGGAGCAGCTCCTACGAGCAGTACTTC

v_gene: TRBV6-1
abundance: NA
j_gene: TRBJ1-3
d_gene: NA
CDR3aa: CASGGLHGNTIYF
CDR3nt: TGTGCCAGCGGTGGCCTTCATGGAAACACCATATATTTT

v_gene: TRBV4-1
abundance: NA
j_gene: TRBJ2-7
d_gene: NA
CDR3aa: CASSQGSLSYEQYF
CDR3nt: TGCGCCAGCAGCCAGGGCAGCCTCTCCTACGAGCAGTACTTC

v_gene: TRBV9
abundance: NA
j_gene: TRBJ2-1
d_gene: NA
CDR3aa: CASSVLGVDNEQFF
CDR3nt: TGTGCCAGCAGCGTATTGGGGGTGGACAATGAGCAGTTCTTC

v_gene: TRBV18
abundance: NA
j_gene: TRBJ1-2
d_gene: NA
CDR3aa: CASSEDYGYTF
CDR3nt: TGTGCCAGCTCCGAGGACTATGGCTACACCTTC

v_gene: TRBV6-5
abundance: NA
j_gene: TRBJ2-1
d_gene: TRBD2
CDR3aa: CASRTGLVDNEQFF
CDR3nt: TGTGCCAGCAGAACGGGACTAGTTGACAATGAGCAGTTCTTC

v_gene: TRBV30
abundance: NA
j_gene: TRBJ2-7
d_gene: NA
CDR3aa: CAWSQTSYEQYF
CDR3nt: TGTGCCTGGAGCCAAACGTCCTACGAGCAGTACTTC